Shown below are 12 T cell receptor beta chains from a single sample sequenced in a study of T cell responses to AZD1222 COVID-19 vaccine. Sequenced by immunoSEQ multiplex PCR; TCRdb stores in-frame clones only, minus some. In the table there are 100,000 to 150,000 clones, 90% of which are singletons. The sequenced sample was peripheral blood, obtained on day 0 of MenACWY control vaccination. These receptors were taken from an adult in good health.

The V gene is TRBV10-1, the J gene TRBJ2-5; TRBD2 might be the D (6 bases). Germline V CDR1 and CDR2: WNHNN, SYGVQD (reference sequence). Deletions cut 1 base from V and 1 base from J, with 10 bases between. The CDR3 contains 15 residues. CDR3 loop: CASSELRGGQETQYF. Written as DNA, the CDR3 is TGCGCCAGCAGTGAGTTGCGGGGAGGCCAAGAGACCCAGTACTTC.

The chain employs TRBV28 and TRBJ2-7, with TRBD1 matching 8 bases. This CDR3 has 15 residues. The germline V gene has CDR1 MDHEN and CDR2 SYDVKM. Germline trimming cut 7 bases from V and 1 base from J; bases unmatched to any gene: 9. For the CDR3, the DNA is TGTGCCAGCACCTCCTTCTGGACAGGGTCCTACGAGCAGTACTTC. Protein: CASTSFWTGSYEQYF.

J is TRBJ2-5 and V is TRBV6-5; 7 bases match TRBD2. The CDR3 is 15 residues long. V gave up 0 bases and J gave up 3 bases; unmatched junction bases: 4. The V gene's germline CDR1 is MNHEY and CDR2 SVGAGI. CDR3 loop: CASSYSGRGEETQYF. The CDR3 DNA follows: TGTGCCAGCAGTTACTCTGGCCGGGGGGAAGAGACCCAGTACTTC.

This sequence joins TRBV28 and TRBJ2-7, with D perhaps matching TRBD1 or TRBD2 (5 bases each). V gave up 6 bases and J gave up 2 bases, with 11 bases separating them. CDR1 is MDHEN and CDR2 is SYDVKM in the germline V gene. This CDR3 spans 13 amino acids. The chain's CDR3 is CASRGTEAYEQYV. CDR3 DNA: TGTGCCAGCAGGGGGACGGAGGCCTACGAGCAGTACGTC.

This chain links TRBV7-3 with TRBJ2-2; the D gene is possibly TRBD2 (6 bases). V gave up 5 bases and J gave up 1 base, with 11 bases separating them. CDR1 and CDR2 (germline): SGHTA, FQGTGA. The CDR3 runs to 15 residues. The DNA for the CDR3 is TGTGCCAGCAGCCCCCGTAGCGGGAACACCGGGGAGCTGTTTTTT. Translated: CASSPRSGNTGELFF.

The chain links TRBV24-1 to TRBJ2-5; 11 bases line up with TRBD2. The CDR3 is 19 residues long. V shed 3 bases, J shed 5 bases, and the junction held 16 bases outside the gene matches. CDR1 is KGHDR, CDR2 SFDVKD, per germline. The CDR3 nucleotides are TGTGCCACCAGTGATCCCCTATCAAATAGCGGGAGGGCCAGGGAGACCCAGTACTTC. It codes for CATSDPLSNSGRARETQYF.

V is TRBV5-4 and J is TRBJ1-2; D remains ambiguous. The CDR3 sequence is 12 residues long. In germline, CDR1 is SGHNT, CDR2 YYREEE (reference sequence). With 0 bases removed from V and 5 bases from J, the gap between germline ends came to 5 bases. CDR3 residues: CASSLASYGYTF. CDR3 nucleotide sequence: TGTGCCAGCAGCTTGGCGAGTTATGGCTACACCTTC.

The chain is built from TRBV27 and TRBJ1-6; 7 nucleotides match TRBD1. Per the germline V gene, CDR1 is MNHEY and CDR2 is SMNVEV (reference sequence). V lost 6 bases to trimming and J lost 9 bases; unmatched junction nucleotides: 14. This CDR3 is built from 16 residues. CDR3 coding DNA: TGTGCCAGCAGCTATAGTTACAGGGGAACCGGTTCACCCCTCCACTTT. Translated: CASSYSYRGTGSPLHF.

CDR3 residues: CASRGPKNTEAFF. The CDR3 nucleotides read TGTGCCAGCCGCGGCCCAAAAAACACTGAAGCTTTCTTT. This rearrangement joins TRBV28 to TRBJ1-1; unclear D gene. V lost 8 bases to trimming and J lost 2 bases, with 12 bases between them. The germline gives CDR1 MDHEN, CDR2 SYDVKM. The CDR3 has 13 residues.

This clone was recorded only once. V is TRBV7-3 and J is TRBJ1-3; D remains unclear. The CDR3 sequence is 16 residues long. V lost 1 base to trimming and J lost 0 bases, with 10 bases between them. CDR1 is SGHTA, CDR2 FQGTGA, per germline. DNA for the CDR3: TGTGCCAGCAGCTTAAATTCGGGGATCTCTGGAAACACCATATATTTT. Amino acids: CASSLNSGISGNTIYF.

V and J are TRBV11-3 and TRBJ2-3; a weak D match, TRBD1 (5 bases). Per the germline V gene, CDR1 is SGHNT and CDR2 is YENEEA. This CDR3 region has 12 residues. The ends were cut back, 4 bases at V and 6 bases at J, with 8 bases in the middle. CDR3 sequence (DNA): TGTGCCAGCAGCTACCCAGGGGATACGCAGTATTTT. It yields the protein CASSYPGDTQYF.

V is TRBV5-1 and J is TRBJ1-2; tentatively, D is TRBD1 (6 bases). Germline assignment: CDR1 SGHRS and CDR2 YFSETQ. The V end lost 4 bases, the J end lost 1 base, and 17 bases lay between the germline ends. The CDR3 extends over 16 amino acids. As DNA, the CDR3 is TGCGCCAGCAGCAACACCCGACAGGCGAGTAACTATGGCTACACCTTC. Translated: CASSNTRQASNYGYTF.